A single sample gave rise to the 22 T cell receptor beta chains below, sequenced in a study of blood T cell repertoires in COVID-19. Clones were sequenced by immunoSEQ multiplex PCR, and TCRdb holds only the in-frame ones, with some missing. This sample has approximately 150,000 clones, with about four fifths found just once. Material: peripheral blood. These TCRs come from a man in his thirties or forties with COVID-19, enrolled during active disease.

The J gene is TRBJ2-1, the V gene TRBV4-1, with TRBD1 matching 8 bases. Germline loops: CDR1 MGHRA, CDR2 YSYEKL. This CDR3 is 15 amino acids long. The trim removed 2 bases at V and 10 bases at J, leaving 10 bases unmatched. The CDR3 DNA follows: TGCGCCAGCAGCCAACGGGTGCAGGGGGCGGACGAGCAGTTCTTC. This encodes CASSQRVQGADEQFF.

Details on this clone: The sample holds other DNA sequences that translate to the same CDR3. The V gene is TRBV5-1, the J gene TRBJ1-2; D gene ambiguous. This CDR3 has 13 residues. With 0 bases removed from V and 2 bases from J, the gap between germline ends came to 5 bases. Germline V gene lookup returns CDR1 SGHRS and CDR2 YFSETQ. The CDR3 coding sequence is TGCGCCAGCAGCTTGGGGCAGAACTATGGCTACACCTTC. Translated: CASSLGQNYGYTF.

This chain joins TRBV27 and TRBJ2-7; 7 bases agree with TRBD2. The V and J ends lost 9 bases and 2 bases, in that order; junction bases with no gene match: 13. This CDR3 contains 15 residues. Germline V lookup: CDR1 MNHEY, CDR2 SMNVEV (reference sequence). The CDR3: CASKLAPIGAYEQYF. In DNA, the CDR3 is TGTGCCAGTAAACTAGCGCCCATAGGGGCCTACGAGCAGTACTTC.

V usage is TRBV27 and J usage is TRBJ1-3, with TRBD1 matching 7 bases. In germline, CDR1 is MNHEY, CDR2 SMNVEV (reference sequence). With 4 bases clipped from V and 0 bases from J, the junction kept 6 bases outside the gene matches. The CDR3 extends over 16 amino acids. The CDR3, as DNA: TGTGCCAGCAGTTCGCGGGGACAGATCTCTGGAAACACCATATATTTT. This sequence encodes CASSSRGQISGNTIYF.

This rearrangement joins TRBV11-1 to TRBJ1-3; no firm D call. CDR1 is SGHAT, CDR2 FQDESV, per germline (reference sequence). The CDR3 runs to 12 residues. V was pared by 3 bases and J by 2 bases, with 2 bases between. The CDR3 DNA is TGTGCCAGCAGCTTCACTGGAAACACCATATATTTT. This codes for CASSFTGNTIYF. The whole variable domain, remainder taken from reference TRBV11-1 and TRBJ1-3, is EAEVAQSPRYKITEKSQAVAFWCDPISGHATLYWYRQILGQGPELLVQFQDESVVDDSQLPKDRFSAERLKGVDSTLKIQPAELGDSAMYLCASSFTGNTIYFGEGSWLTVV.

The chain joins TRBV2 to TRBJ2-5; possible D gene TRBD1, 6 bases. CDR1 and CDR2 from the germline V gene are SNHLY and FYNNEI. The V end was cut by 5 bases, the J end by 4 bases, with 17 bases between. The CDR3 has 15 amino acids. The CDR3 here is CASSSHRVTVETQYF. The CDR3 DNA follows: TGTGCCAGCAGTTCCCACAGGGTTACGGTAGAGACCCAGTACTTC.

The table lists this clone with a few counts. This chain connects TRBV27 to TRBJ1-4; D not resolved. The germline gives CDR1 MNHEY, CDR2 SMNVEV (reference sequence). CDR3 length equals 15 residues. V was shortened by 5 bases and J by 3 bases, with 13 bases between the two germline ends. The CDR3 spells CASSPSRVANEKLFF. The CDR3 nucleotides are TGTGCCAGCAGTCCCTCCCGGGTCGCTAATGAAAAACTGTTTTTT.

Written as DNA, the CDR3 is TGTGCCACCGCCGGGAGGTACCAAGAGACCCAGTACTTC. It specifies CATAGRYQETQYF. The chain is built from TRBV15 and TRBJ2-5; the match to TRBD2 covers 7 bases. Germline V gene sequence: CDR1 LNHNV, CDR2 YYDKDF (reference sequence). V trimming: 8 bases; J trimming: 0 bases; junction bases outside the gene matches: 3. CDR3 length equals 13 residues.

The chain combines TRBV6-2 or TRBV6-3 with TRBJ1-2; D possibly corresponds to TRBD1 (5 bases). The CDR3 runs to 13 residues. Trimming removed 4 bases from V and 6 bases from J, with 12 bases in between. In germline, CDR1 is MNHEY, CDR2 SVGEGT. Here the CDR3 reads CASSLAGKNGYTF. The CDR3 nucleotides are TGTGCCAGCAGTTTGGCAGGGAAAAATGGCTACACCTTC.

The chain combines TRBV28 with TRBJ1-5, with D possibly being TRBD1 (6 bases). This CDR3 region has 18 residues. The germline V and J ends were trimmed by 0 bases and 2 bases, with 17 bases remaining between them. Germline CDR1 MDHEN, CDR2 SYDVKM. CDR3 nucleotides: TGTGCCAGCAGTTTATGGGGTAGGGGGGGAGGAGGCAATCAGCCCCAGCATTTT. This codes for CASSLWGRGGGGNQPQHF.

Written as DNA, the CDR3 is TGTGCCAGCATGCGGGCTTCCTACGAGCAGTACTTC. Translation gives CASMRASYEQYF. The chain combines TRBV6-5 with TRBJ2-7, with a weak D call TRBD2 (5 bases). This CDR3 contains 12 residues. Trimming removed 7 bases from V and 1 base from J, with 8 bases in between. Germline V gene data show CDR1 as MNHEY and CDR2 as SVGAGI.

This chain uses TRBV7-2 with TRBJ2-1; D uncertain. The V gene's germline CDR1 is SGHTA and CDR2 FQGNSA. Deletions cut 1 base from V and 9 bases from J, with 13 bases between. The CDR3 is 14 residues long. CDR3 region: CASSLEVWSSEQFF. In DNA, the CDR3 is TGTGCCAGCAGCTTAGAAGTATGGTCGAGTGAGCAGTTCTTC.

V and J are TRBV7-2 and TRBJ2-7, with TRBD2 identical over 7 bases. V lost 5 bases, J lost 1 base, and 8 bases stayed unmatched. Germline CDR1 reads SGHTA; CDR2 reads FQGNSA. The CDR3 length is 15 residues. For the CDR3, the DNA is TGTGCCAGCAGCCAGGCGGCTAGCGGATCCTACGAGCAGTACTTC. It yields the protein CASSQAASGSYEQYF.

The chain couples TRBV9 to TRBJ2-2; 9 bases fit TRBD2. V dropped 0 bases and J dropped 3; count of bases not matched to a gene: 9. Germline V lookup: CDR1 SGDLS, CDR2 YYNGEE. The CDR3 runs 18 residues. For the CDR3, the DNA is TGTGCCAGCAGCGTAGATTTGGGGACTAGCCGGTACACCGGGGAGCTGTTTTTT. It encodes CASSVDLGTSRYTGELFF.

J is TRBJ2-3 and V is TRBV4-2; 10 positions agree with TRBD1. From germline, CDR1 is LGHNA and CDR2 YNFKEQ. This CDR3 is 16 amino acids long. V lost 0 bases to trimming and J lost 4 bases; unmatched junction nucleotides: 4. CDR3 sequence: CASSQDWDRGADTQYF. The CDR3 DNA sequence: TGTGCCAGCAGCCAAGATTGGGACAGGGGTGCAGATACGCAGTATTTT.

The rearrangement links TRBV5-1 to TRBJ2-2, with 8 bases fitting TRBD1. Germline loops: CDR1 SGHRS, CDR2 YFSETQ. CDR3 size: 14 residues. V lost 5 bases and J lost 5; bases outside the gene matches: 5. This CDR3 reads CASSRDRLTGELFF. The CDR3 region has the DNA TGCGCCAGCAGTCGGGACAGGTTAACCGGGGAGCTGTTTTTT.

This clone was counted a few times. The chain uses TRBV6-1 and TRBJ2-5; the D is unclear. This CDR3 is built from 14 residues. From germline, CDR1 is MNHNS and CDR2 SASEGT. With 1 base removed from V and 2 bases from J, the gap between germline ends came to 8 bases. CDR3 DNA sequence: TGTGCCAGCAGTGAAGGTTCTAGTCAAGAGACCCAGTACTTC. It is translated as CASSEGSSQETQYF.

The chain recombines TRBV27 with TRBJ2-7; 14 nucleotides line up with TRBD2. Germline lookup yields CDR1 MNHEY and CDR2 SMNVEV (reference sequence). Trimming removed 6 bases from V and 8 bases from J; junction bases left unmatched: 9. The CDR3 extends over 15 amino acids. Here the CDR3 reads CASSLGTSGRDKQYF. The CDR3 DNA follows: TGTGCCAGCAGCCTCGGGACTAGCGGGAGAGACAAGCAGTACTTC.

This chain uses TRBV7-2 with TRBJ1-2; TRBD1 agrees at 7 bases. Germline CDR1 reads SGHTA; CDR2 reads FQGNSA. This CDR3 has 16 amino acids. V trimming: 1 base; J trimming: 3 bases; junction bases outside the gene matches: 8. CDR3 coding DNA: TGTGCCAGCAGCTTAGGTTACAGGGGCGCTGACTATGGCTACACCTTC. This gives the protein CASSLGYRGADYGYTF. Full variable domain (outside the CDR3, taken from reference TRBV7-2 and TRBJ1-2): GAGVSQSPSNKVTEKGKDVELRCDPISGHTALYWYRQSLGQGLEFLIYFQGNSAPDKSGLPSDRFSAERTGGSVSTLTIQRTQQEDSAVYLCASSLGYRGADYGYTFGSGTRLTVV.

The rearrangement joins TRBV2 to TRBJ2-4; D is possibly TRBD1 (6 bases). With 6 bases removed from V and 10 bases from J, the gap between germline ends came to 16 bases. The V gene's germline CDR1 is SNHLY and CDR2 FYNNEI. CDR3 length: 13 amino acids. CDR3 sequence: CASRNGQGRIQYF. CDR3 bases: TGTGCCAGCAGGAACGGGCAGGGGCGAATTCAGTACTTC.

The V call is TRBV4-1, the J call TRBJ2-5, with TRBD1 matching 10 bases. The CDR3 consists of 16 residues. J was trimmed by 3 bases and V by 1 base; bases with no gene match: 5. Germline V gene sequence: CDR1 MGHRA, CDR2 YSYEKL. CDR3 DNA: TGCGCCAGCAGCCAAGCTGGACAGGGGGTAAAAGAGACCCAGTACTTC. Encoded protein: CASSQAGQGVKETQYF.

The chain carries TRBV5-8 and TRBJ1-2; maybe TRBD1 (6 bases). V was pared by 3 bases and J by 4 bases, with 7 bases between. Germline V lookup: CDR1 SGHTS, CDR2 YDEGEE. CDR3 length equals 12 residues. The CDR3, as DNA: TGTGCCAGCAGCTGGACAGCCTATGGCTACACCTTC. Its protein product is CASSWTAYGYTF.